The 8 T cell receptor beta chains below were found in one sample sequenced in a study of CD8 T cells in Susac syndrome. Reverse transcription used roughly 0.5 to 1 ug RNA and random hexamers. TCRdb analysed the immunoSEQ multiplex PCR reads with MiXCR anew, one entry per CDR3 protein. The sample contains just under 95,000 distinct CDR3 sequences, 85% to 95% of which appear only once. Sequencing input: CD4+ T cells from PBMCs. These receptor sequences come from a human donor with Susac syndrome.

The CDR3 DNA reads as TGCAGCGTCTGGGGGAAACGAGGCACTGAAGCTTTCTTT. It encodes CSVWGKRGTEAFF. The chain couples TRBV29-1 to TRBJ1-1; tentative D call: TRBD1 (5 bases). CDR1 SQVTM and CDR2 ANQGSEA come from the germline V gene. CDR3 length equals 13 residues. The V and J ends lost 6 bases and 4 bases respectively, with 15 bases between them.

The chain recombines TRBV20-1 with TRBJ1-5; the D is unclear. CDR3 size: 16 residues. The germline V gene encodes CDR1 DFQATT and CDR2 SNEGSKA (reference sequence). V was cut by 1 base and J by 1 base, with 14 bases left in between. Here the CDR3 reads CSARGMRGLSNQPQHF. CDR3 sequence (DNA): TGCAGTGCTAGAGGGATGAGAGGGTTGAGCAATCAGCCCCAGCATTTT.

The genes are TRBV11-1 and TRBJ2-7; 8 bases are a match to TRBD2. The CDR3 runs to 15 residues. Germline V gene data show CDR1 as SGHAT and CDR2 as FQDESV (reference sequence). J was trimmed by 1 base and V by 4 bases; bases with no gene match: 6. In DNA, the CDR3 is TGTGCCAGCAGCTCCCGCGGGGGGACGTCCTACGAGCAGTACTTC. Translating it yields CASSSRGGTSYEQYF.

The CDR3 DNA reads as TGTGCCAGCAGCGCGGGATACGAGCAGTACTTC. Amino acids: CASSAGYEQYF. The genes are TRBV12-3 or TRBV12-4 and TRBJ2-7, with TRBD2 as a possible D gene (6 bases). V shed 6 bases and J shed 4 bases, with 7 bases lying between them. The CDR3 totals 11 residues.

The chain recombines TRBV7-2 with TRBJ1-6; no firm D call. CDR1 SGHTA and CDR2 FQGNSA come from the germline V gene. With 0 bases removed from V and 6 bases from J, the gap between germline ends came to 6 bases. The CDR3 has 14 residues. The CDR3 DNA reads TGTGCCAGCAGCTTAGCTAGCCTTAATTCACCCCTCCACTTT. This translates into CASSLASLNSPLHF.

The V and J genes are TRBV5-6 and TRBJ1-2, with D hard to call. The V end lost 1 base, the J end lost 3 bases, and 10 bases lay between the germline ends. CDR1 is SGHDT, CDR2 YYEEEE, per germline. CDR3 length equals 14 residues. The CDR3 DNA reads as TGTGCCAGCAGCTTGTTCCAGTGGGACTATGGCTACACCTTC. This translates into CASSLFQWDYGYTF.

The chain employs TRBV2 and TRBJ2-5; D gene uncertain. Trimming took 8 bases from V and 4 from J, leaving 5 bases between them. CDR1 and CDR2 from the germline V gene are SNHLY and FYNNEI. The CDR3 totals 10 residues. CDR3 nucleotide sequence: TGTGCCAGCCTCAGAGAGACCCAGTACTTC. Amino acid sequence: CASLRETQYF.

This chain joins TRBV18 and TRBJ2-7; a weak D match, TRBD1 (6 bases). The CDR3 is 17 amino acids. Trimming cost V 1 base and J 2 bases, with 18 bases left between them. Germline V gives CDR1 KGHSH, CDR2 LQKENI. CDR3 DNA: TGTGCCAGCTCACCACTTCCGGCCAAACAGGGCACCTACGAGCAGTACTTC. It yields the protein CASSPLPAKQGTYEQYF.